A single sample gave rise to the 2 T cell receptor beta chains below, sequenced in a study of neurological immune-mediated disorders. One entry per CDR3 protein results from TCRdb running MiXCR on the 5' RACE reads. The sample consists of about 66,000 distinct CDR3 sequences, 4.5% to 5.5% of them appearing once. Sequenced: PBMCs. All receptors derive from a man between 25 and 39 years old with multiple sclerosis.

Only a few counts were recorded for this clonotype. V is TRBV11-2 and J is TRBJ1-2; TRBD1 is a possible D gene (5 bases). The CDR3 extends over 15 amino acids. Germline V lookup: CDR1 SGHAT, CDR2 FQNNGV. V dropped 5 bases and J dropped 7 bases, with 20 bases sitting between them. The chain's CDR3 is CASSHSTVPLFGYTF. The CDR3, as DNA: TGTGCCAGCAGCCATTCGACAGTCCCTCTCTTTGGCTACACCTTC.

This clonotype has at least ten counts. The V gene is TRBV12-3 or TRBV12-4, the J gene TRBJ1-6; maybe TRBD1 (6 bases). Trimming pared 4 bases from V and 11 bases from J, leaving 15 bases between. This CDR3 is built from 14 residues. In DNA, the CDR3 is TGTGCCAGCAGTTCGGGACAATTTAAGCCACCCCTCCACTTT. This sequence encodes CASSSGQFKPPLHF.